Detailed here is one T cell receptor (beta chain). This clonotype was detected only a few times. Its binding antigen is unknown. No base-level quality is on record; no much larger clone is a single base apart. These data come from a study of T cells in Graves' hyperthyroidism and ophthalmopathy (dated by TCRdb to between 2018 and 2021). With regard to the full study: To identify distinguishing TCR V-J signatures, a discovery cohort of 95 to 100 patients was used, comprising some 45 with Graves' ophthalmopathy and around 60 with stable Graves' hyperthyroidism. According to the paper, TCR Vbeta CDR3 sequencing was carried out on about 140 peripheral blood samples, which came from under 50 ophthalmopathy, approximately 78 hyperthyroidism and roughly 17 progressor patients. The study also compared thyroid tissue and blood T-cell repertoires from several Graves' hyperthyroidism patients. Prospective prediction of ophthalmopathy was tested in an independent validation cohort consisting of 18 hyperthyroidism patients and some 15 patients who later progressed to ophthalmopathy. The approximately 90 discovery patients were divided at random into training and test sets in a 7:3 ratio. After sampling, hyperthyroidism patients received methimazole starting at 30 mg daily, and ophthalmopathy patients received high-dose intravenous methylprednisolone. Broader findings and caveats from the paper: Sample size was not statistically predetermined, and investigators were not blinded to group allocation. A model built on a 13 V-J signature distinguished ophthalmopathy from stable hyperthyroidism, reaching about 88% sensitivity and 81.08% specificity in cross-validation and 80%/75% in testing. In validation, progression to ophthalmopathy was predicted by the model with roughly 71% sensitivity and roughly 76% specificity, a median of approximately 6.5 months before onset. Most expanded thyroid clonotypes (frequency above 0.001) were also detected in blood, a finding suggesting that blood repertoires may reflect thyroid immune responses.

The TCR beta CDR3 regions were amplified from RNA transcripts. The first round of RT-PCR for the TCR CDR3 was performed with the HTBI primer set and the Qiagen OneStep RT-PCR kit. Libraries were constructed in a second round of multiplex PCR, after which size selection and purification were carried out. Libraries were sequenced paired-end with 100 bp reads on an Illumina HiSeq2000. On the study's bioinformatics: Raw data were processed with SOAPnuke, discarding reads with adapters, uncalled bases, mean Phred below 15, or no exact constant-primer or identifier match. High-quality paired reads were merged with COPE v1.2.5, and unique nucleotide sequences were defined as clonotypes. MiTCR v1.1 was used to align clonotypes to the IMGT TRBV, TRBD and TRBJ reference segments. Only V-J combinations with frequency above 0.0001, covering approximately 99% of repertoires, were analysed. The TCS score was defined as F50 (clonal expansion) divided by E x V (chaos), with BLOSUM62-based TCRdist calculated between CDR3 peptides within each V-J. Welch's t-statistics and random forest reduced 500 to 650 V-J features to 10 to 15, which were used in a naive Bayes classifier (R e1071). The Morisita-Horn index was used to measure how similar the thyroid and blood repertoires were. Using fastp at Q25 and MiXCR, TCRdb reprocessed the public reads and kept productive beta chains. Each CDR3 protein appears once, grouped with its most common genes and DNA. In this record, the V and J calls reflect TCRdb's handling and not the investigators' own analysis. The sample table records roughly 500,000 distinct CDR3 sequences; 46% of these occur just once. Of the sample, around two fifths is held by the ten largest clones.

CDR1 and CDR2 are read off the germline V gene as SQVTM and ANQGSEA. Counted from cysteine to phenylalanine, this CDR3 has 12 amino acids. Only the CDR3 portion is preserved as DNA: 36 bases, with reading frame beginning at the first base. Trimming removed 5 bases from V and 2 bases from J, leaving 9 bases between the germline ends. Exclusion was applied to patients with uncontrolled infections, other autoimmune diseases, pregnancy or lactation. Diagnoses relied on clinical symptoms, serum thyroxine and TRAb, thyroid ultrasound and orbital computed tomography. Total RNA was extracted using Trizol reagent, and RNA quality was assessed on an Agilent 2100 Bioanalyzer.

The receptor chain draws on TRBV29-1 and TRBJ1-1, with the D gene call left open. Material: peripheral blood or thyroid tissue (not recorded which). This TCR came from an adult woman with Graves' disease, either hyperthyroidism or ophthalmopathy (not recorded which). The bases are TGCAGCGTTTACGGGCCTAACACTGAAGCTTTCTTT. This encodes CSVYGPNTEAFF.